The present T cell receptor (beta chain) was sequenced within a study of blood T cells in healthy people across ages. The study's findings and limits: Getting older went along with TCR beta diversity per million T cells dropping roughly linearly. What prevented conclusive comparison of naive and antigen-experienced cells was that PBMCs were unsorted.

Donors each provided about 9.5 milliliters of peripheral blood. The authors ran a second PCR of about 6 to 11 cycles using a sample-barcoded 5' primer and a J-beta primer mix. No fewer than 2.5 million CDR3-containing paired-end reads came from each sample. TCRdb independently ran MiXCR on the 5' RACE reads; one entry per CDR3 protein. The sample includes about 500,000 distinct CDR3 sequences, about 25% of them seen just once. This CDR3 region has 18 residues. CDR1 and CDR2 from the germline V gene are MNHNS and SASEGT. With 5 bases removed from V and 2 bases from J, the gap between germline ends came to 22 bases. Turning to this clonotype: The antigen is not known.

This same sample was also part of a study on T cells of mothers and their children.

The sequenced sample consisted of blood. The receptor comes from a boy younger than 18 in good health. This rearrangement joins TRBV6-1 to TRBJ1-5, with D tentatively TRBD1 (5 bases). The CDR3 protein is CASSWDAPARGGNQPQHF. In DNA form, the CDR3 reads TGTGCCAGCAGTTGGGACGCGCCAGCTCGGGGAGGCAATCAGCCCCAGCATTTT.